In this sample, the clone carrying this T cell receptor beta chain turned up many times. Its target is unknown. This record comes from a study of regulatory T cells in long-lasting Graves disease. The study's findings and limits: Accuracy was perhaps lowered by the small sample size. Patients with persistent disease showed a bias toward TRBV28, TRBJ1-2 and TRBJ2-5.

The CDR3 sequence is 17 residues long. Trimming removed 5 bases at V and 5 bases at J, with 24 bases between. Germline V gives CDR1 SGHNT, CDR2 YENEEA. For TCR beta, libraries came from iRepertoire HTBI primers and Arm-PCR of CDR3 regions. TCRdb ran MiXCR on the multiplex PCR reads and lists one entry per CDR3 protein. Of around 450,000 distinct CDR3 sequences in the sample, roughly 21% were seen once. Stated time point: persistent/refractory GD, antithyroid drugs over 5 years with positive TRAb. Following extraction of RNA from PBMCs, that RNA was used to make the TCR library. Under American Thyroid Association guidelines, Graves' disease was diagnosed. Patients all came to the study from an endocrinology department in Xi'an, China.

The chain links TRBV11-3 to TRBJ2-5; a possible D gene is TRBD1 (6 bases). This material consisted of peripheral blood mononuclear cells (PBMCs), taken when the disease was refractory, from a patient treated with antithyroid drugs. This clonotype originated in a female donor with Graves disease. CDR3 amino acids: CASSHPFIQGDGETQYF. CDR3 nucleotide sequence: TGTGCCAGCAGCCACCCGTTCATACAGGGAGACGGCGAGACCCAGTACTTC.